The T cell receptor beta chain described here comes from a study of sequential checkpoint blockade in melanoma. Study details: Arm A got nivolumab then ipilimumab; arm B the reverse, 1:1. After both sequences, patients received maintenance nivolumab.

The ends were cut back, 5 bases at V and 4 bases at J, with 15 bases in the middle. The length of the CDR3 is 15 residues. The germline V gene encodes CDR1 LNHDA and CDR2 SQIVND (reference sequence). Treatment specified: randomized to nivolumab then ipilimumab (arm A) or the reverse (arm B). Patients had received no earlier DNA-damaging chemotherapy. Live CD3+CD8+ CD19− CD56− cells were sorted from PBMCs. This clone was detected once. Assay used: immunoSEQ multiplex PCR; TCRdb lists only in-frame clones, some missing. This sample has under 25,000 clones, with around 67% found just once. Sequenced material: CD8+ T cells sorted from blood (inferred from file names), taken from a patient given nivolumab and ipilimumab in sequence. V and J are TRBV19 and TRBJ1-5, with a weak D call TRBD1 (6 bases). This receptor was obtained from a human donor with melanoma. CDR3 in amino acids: CASSAAGAVNQPQHF. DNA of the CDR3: TGTGCCAGTAGTGCCGCGGGGGCGGTGAATCAGCCCCAGCATTTT.